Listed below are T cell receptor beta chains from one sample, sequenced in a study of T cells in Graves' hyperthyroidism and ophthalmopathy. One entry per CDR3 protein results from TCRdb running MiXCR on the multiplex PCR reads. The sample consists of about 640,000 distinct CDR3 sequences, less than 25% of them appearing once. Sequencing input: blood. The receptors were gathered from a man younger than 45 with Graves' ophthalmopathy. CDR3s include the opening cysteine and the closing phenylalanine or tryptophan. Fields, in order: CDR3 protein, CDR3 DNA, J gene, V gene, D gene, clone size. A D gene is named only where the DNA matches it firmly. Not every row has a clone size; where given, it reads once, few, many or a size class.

CSVGGIGNTIYF	TGCAGCGTTGGCGGGATTGGAAACACCATATATTTT	TRBJ1-3	TRBV29-1	.	.
CASTTGNTGELFF	TGTGCCAGTACCACGGGTAACACCGGGGAGCTGTTTTTT	TRBJ2-2	TRBV19	.	.
CSARPGTGPLYNEQFF	TGCAGTGCTAGACCTGGGACAGGGCCTTTATACAATGAGCAGTTCTTC	TRBJ2-1	TRBV20-1	TRBD1	few
CASNPGQGRSANYGYTF	TGTGCCAGCAACCCCGGACAGGGACGTTCTGCTAACTATGGCTACACCTTC	TRBJ1-2	TRBV28	TRBD1	few
CASGGTSGKPYEQYF	TGTGCCAGCGGGGGGACTAGCGGGAAACCCTACGAGCAGTACTTC	TRBJ2-7	TRBV3-1	TRBD2	many
CSASQGLAEKLFF	TGCAGTGCTAGCCAGGGACTCGCCGAAAAACTGTTTTTT	TRBJ1-4	TRBV20-1	.	many
CSANAFSLGSPLHF	TGCAGTGCCAATGCTTTCTCCCTGGGTTCACCCCTCCACTTT	TRBJ1-6	TRBV20-1	.	few
CAWRGQVGEKLFF	TGTGCCTGGAGGGGACAGGTCGGCGAAAAACTGTTTTTT	TRBJ1-4	TRBV30	TRBD1	many
CASSPLSGRFTDTQYF	TGCGCCAGCAGCCCCCTTAGCGGGAGGTTTACAGATACGCAGTATTTT	TRBJ2-3	TRBV4-1	TRBD2	.
CATSRETGSFETQYF	TGTGCCACCAGCAGAGAGACAGGGTCTTTCGAGACCCAGTACTTC	TRBJ2-5	TRBV15	TRBD1	few
CARSPGHEQFF	TGTGCCAGGAGCCCGGGGCACGAGCAGTTCTTC	TRBJ2-1	TRBV5-1	.	.
CASTKKTTGKETQYF	TGTGCCAGCACCAAAAAAACAACTGGGAAAGAGACCCAGTACTTC	TRBJ2-5	TRBV3-1	.	few
CASLGGTSYEQYF	TGTGCGAGCCTAGGGGGAACCTCCTACGAGCAGTACTTC	TRBJ2-7	TRBV6-1	.	few
CASKLAGALHEQFF	TGTGCCAGCAAACTAGCGGGAGCCCTACATGAGCAGTTCTTC	TRBJ2-1	TRBV12-3/TRBV12-4	TRBD2	.
CASSLEVGLAGTSSYEQYF	TGTGCCAGCAGCTTAGAGGTCGGACTAGCGGGGACGAGCTCCTACGAGCAGTACTTC	TRBJ2-7	TRBV11-2	TRBD2	.
CASQGQNYGYTF	TGTGCCAGCCAGGGACAGAACTATGGCTACACCTTC	TRBJ1-2	TRBV28	TRBD1	few
CSARRSHAEQYF	TGCAGTGCTAGAAGATCTCACGCCGAGCAGTACTTC	TRBJ2-7	TRBV20-1	.	.
CASSSRGGNAFF	TGTGCCAGCAGTTCCCGGGGGGGCAACGCTTTCTTT	TRBJ1-1	TRBV28	.	.
CASSLSAGLAGARDTQYF	TGTGCCAGCAGTTTAAGTGCCGGGCTAGCGGGAGCCCGGGATACGCAGTATTTT	TRBJ2-3	TRBV28	TRBD2	many
CASSPGAAEQYEQYF	TGTGCCAGCAGCCCCGGGGCAGCAGAGCAGTACGAGCAGTACTTC	TRBJ2-7	TRBV6-1	.	.
CASSSTGGDYGYTF	TGTGCCAGCAGTTCAACAGGGGGGGATTATGGCTACACCTTC	TRBJ1-2	TRBV28	TRBD1	many
CASSPGQPQETQYF	TGCGCCAGCAGCCCTGGACAGCCTCAAGAGACCCAGTACTTC	TRBJ2-5	TRBV5-1	.	few
CASSQVLGQGVNEQYF	TGCGCCAGCAGCCAAGTCCTTGGCCAGGGGGTCAACGAGCAGTACTTC	TRBJ2-7	TRBV4-1	TRBD1	.
CASSYSIGTGSNYGYTF	TGTGCCAGCAGTTACTCGATCGGGACGGGCTCCAACTATGGCTACACCTTC	TRBJ1-2	TRBV6-5	.	many
CATSRGTGVIGYTF	TGTGCCACCAGCAGAGGGACAGGGGTAATTGGCTACACCTTC	TRBJ1-2	TRBV15	TRBD1	few
CASRVWSWGLNSNQPQHF	TGCGCCAGCAGGGTCTGGTCCTGGGGGCTTAATAGCAATCAGCCCCAGCATTTT	TRBJ1-5	TRBV5-1	.	.
CAIRLEVGDEQFF	TGTGCCATCAGGCTAGAAGTCGGCGATGAGCAGTTCTTC	TRBJ2-1	TRBV10-3	.	.
CASSQEEGLQLYGYTF	TGTGCCAGCAGCCAAGAAGAAGGGTTACAGTTGTATGGCTACACCTTC	TRBJ1-2	TRBV4-2	.	.
CASRATSAAYEQYF	TGTGCCAGCAGAGCTACTAGCGCCGCCTACGAGCAGTACTTC	TRBJ2-7	TRBV6-2/TRBV6-3	TRBD2	many
CASSPEGNTEAFF	TGTGCCAGCTCACCCGAGGGGAACACTGAAGCTTTCTTT	TRBJ1-1	TRBV18	.	many
CASTTKLRERELFF	TGTGCCAGCACCACTAAACTCAGGGAAAGGGAGCTGTTTTTT	TRBJ2-2	TRBV6-1	.	.
CASSPFYGAIGYTF	TGTGCCAGCAGCCCCTTCTATGGGGCCATTGGCTACACCTTC	TRBJ1-2	TRBV5-6	.	.
CASSMGLAGDGTIGYNEQFF	TGTGCCAGTAGTATGGGACTAGCGGGAGACGGAACAATAGGGTACAATGAGCAGTTCTTC	TRBJ2-1	TRBV19	TRBD2	.
CASSQDLGNNEQFF	TGTGCCAGCAGCCAAGATTTAGGGAACAATGAGCAGTTCTTC	TRBJ2-1	TRBV3-1	.	many
CASSSTKAKNIQYF	TGTGCCAGCAGTTCGACGAAAGCCAAAAACATTCAGTACTTC	TRBJ2-4	TRBV7-9	.	few
CASSADLGNEQFF	TGTGCCAGCAGCGCTGACCTCGGCAATGAGCAGTTCTTC	TRBJ2-1	TRBV5-8	.	many
CSARLAGQAGEQYF	TGCAGTGCTAGACTAGCGGGTCAGGCGGGGGAGCAGTACTTC	TRBJ2-7	TRBV20-1	TRBD2	many
CASSPLRGTGHGYTF	TGTGCCAGCAGCCCTCTCCGGGGGACAGGGCATGGCTACACCTTC	TRBJ1-2	TRBV7-8	TRBD1	few
CASSFPRFTGELFF	TGTGCCAGCAGCTTCCCCAGGTTCACCGGGGAGCTGTTTTTT	TRBJ2-2	TRBV5-6	.	.
CASSYSSLYYEQYF	TGTGCCAGCAGTTACTCGTCCTTGTACTACGAGCAGTACTTC	TRBJ2-7	TRBV6-5	.	.
CSASFSGRTYEQYF	TGCAGTGCCTCGTTTAGCGGGAGAACCTACGAGCAGTACTTC	TRBJ2-7	TRBV20-1	TRBD2	few
CASSYRYEAFF	TGTGCCAGCAGCTACCGCTACGAAGCTTTCTTT	TRBJ1-1	TRBV5-8	.	.
CASSMLAGSCNEQFF	TGTGCCAGCAGCATGCTAGCGGGCTCCTGCAATGAGCAGTTCTTC	TRBJ2-1	TRBV7-9	TRBD2	.
CASSLVTRVSTGELFF	TGTGCCAGCAGCTTAGTGACGAGGGTTTCGACCGGGGAGCTGTTTTTT	TRBJ2-2	TRBV7-6	.	few
CASSYSEEQFF	TGTGCCAGCAGTTACAGCGAAGAGCAGTTCTTC	TRBJ2-1	TRBV6-1	.	.
CATSDGRGQSPGNQPQHF	TGTGCCACCAGTGATGGCAGGGGGCAATCCCCGGGCAATCAGCCCCAGCATTTT	TRBJ1-5	TRBV24-1	TRBD1	once
CASSPGSNMNTEAFF	TGTGCCAGCTCACCAGGGTCTAACATGAACACTGAAGCTTTCTTT	TRBJ1-1	TRBV18	.	many
CSARTGGEYEQYF	TGCAGTGCTCGGACAGGGGGCGAATACGAGCAGTACTTC	TRBJ2-7	TRBV20-1	TRBD1	.
CAWRVMNTEAFF	TGTGCCTGGAGGGTCATGAACACTGAAGCTTTCTTT	TRBJ1-1	TRBV30	.	.
CASSQVIKETPQETQYF	TGTGCCAGCAGCCAAGTAATAAAGGAGACTCCTCAAGAGACCCAGTACTTC	TRBJ2-5	TRBV3-1	.	many
CASLRSYEQYF	TGTGCCAGCTTGAGGTCCTACGAGCAGTACTTC	TRBJ2-7	TRBV5-8	.	.
CASSKGQGRNQPQHF	TGTGCCAGCAGTAAGGGACAGGGCCGCAATCAGCCCCAGCATTTT	TRBJ1-5	TRBV2	TRBD1	.
CASSRGLAGREGELFF	TGTGCCAGCAGCCGAGGACTAGCGGGAAGGGAAGGGGAGCTGTTTTTT	TRBJ2-2	TRBV7-2	TRBD2	.
CASSPGTIEQYF	TGTGCCAGCAGCCCCGGGACAATCGAGCAGTACTTC	TRBJ2-7	TRBV11-2	.	.